The TCR beta chain described here comes from a study of shared clonotypes between healthy human individuals. Study-wide background: CD4 naive and memory got three plates each, CD8 naive two, CD8 memory one. Notes on the study in general: Across subsets, estimated richness was generally greater for naive than for memory populations. When naive CD4 clonotypes were compared across a handful of donors, around 4.6% were shared. Generation probabilities were higher for clonotypes shared across all four sorted-subset donors than for unshared ones.

As to this clone: The antigen remains undetermined. At the DNA level, this CDR3 is encoded by other sequences in the same sample as well.

Germline V gene sequence: CDR1 MNHEY, CDR2 SVGAGI. V lost 3 bases to trimming and J lost 3 bases, with 15 bases between them. The CDR3 is made up of 15 amino acids. Profiled with immunoSEQ multiplex PCR; TCRdb holds only in-frame clones, not every one. The table lists 1,400,000 or so clones, about 98.5% of them singletons. The V gene is TRBV6-5, the J gene TRBJ2-7, with D uncertain. The source material was naive CD4+ T cells sorted from blood. Documented subset: CD45RA+ positively selected. The receptor's source is a man younger than 40 in good health. CDR3 protein: CASSYSRGSNYEQYF. The CDR3 nucleotides are TGTGCCAGCAGTTATTCGAGAGGCTCAAACTACGAGCAGTACTTC.